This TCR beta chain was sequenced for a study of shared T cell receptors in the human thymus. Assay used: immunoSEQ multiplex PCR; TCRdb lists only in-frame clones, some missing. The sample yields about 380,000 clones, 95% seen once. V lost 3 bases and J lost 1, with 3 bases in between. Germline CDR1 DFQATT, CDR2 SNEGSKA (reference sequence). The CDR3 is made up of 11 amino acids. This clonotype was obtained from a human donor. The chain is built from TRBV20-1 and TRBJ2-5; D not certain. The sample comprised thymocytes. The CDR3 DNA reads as TGCAGTGCTAGGGTCCAAGAGACCCAGTACTTC. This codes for CSARVQETQYF.